This T cell receptor beta chain was found in a study of OX40 agonist ivuxolimab in advanced cancers. Trimming cost V 7 bases and J 5 bases, with 15 bases left between them. This CDR3 comprises 14 residues. Germline V gives CDR1 MNHNY, CDR2 SVGAGI (reference sequence). Study-level results: Low normalized T-cell clonal expansion also characterized some of the nonresponders. Clonal expansion was seen in CD4+ and CD8+ blood T cells by week 6 at 0.1 to 3.0 mg/kg. Antigen specificity of clonally expanded peripheral T cells was not established.

As regards this clone: Its antigen is as yet unknown.

Sequencing was performed with immunoSEQ multiplex PCR; in TCRdb, only in-frame clones are kept and a portion is missing. The repertoire holds some 50,000 clones, about 79% seen once, with roughly 2.6% in the top ten. Autoimmune disease history or systemic immunosuppression led to patients being barred. The source was CD4+ or CD8+ T cells sorted from blood, collected in a trial of the OX40 agonist ivuxolimab. J is TRBJ2-1 and V is TRBV6-6, with unresolved D. The clonotype was recovered from an adult with an advanced solid tumor such as melanoma, head and neck, liver or kidney cancer. CDR3 bases: TGTGCCAGCACCCACTGGGGTCGCGACAATGAGCAGTTCTTC. Encoded protein: CASTHWGRDNEQFF.